This passage covers 5 T cell receptor beta chains from one sample sequenced in a study of T cells in Graves' hyperthyroidism and ophthalmopathy. From RNA transcripts, TCR beta CDR3 regions were amplified. Carried out on the TCR CDR3, a first-round RT-PCR used the HTBI primer set. MiXCR was run by TCRdb on the multiplex PCR reads, yielding one entry per CDR3 protein. The sample holds about 350,000 distinct CDR3 sequences; roughly 13% are singletons and the top ten take about 22%. The material sequenced was blood. These receptors were obtained from a woman aged 25 to 39 with Graves' hyperthyroidism.

There are many counts of this clonotype. The CDR3 DNA reads TGCAGCGTTGCTGAGGGGACGAGGCAGCCCCAGCATTTT. It yields the protein CSVAEGTRQPQHF. The V gene is TRBV29-1, the J gene TRBJ1-5, with D perhaps matching TRBD1 (5 bases). The germline V gene encodes CDR1 SQVTM and CDR2 ANQGSEA. Trimming stripped 4 bases from V and 7 bases from J, with 14 bases between. The CDR3 consists of 13 residues.

The chain uses TRBV20-1 and TRBJ2-1; D is unresolved. The CDR3 runs to 14 residues. V was pared by 3 bases and J by 2 bases, with 11 bases between. Germline loops: CDR1 DFQATT, CDR2 SNEGSKA (reference sequence). DNA of the CDR3: TGCAGTGCTAGTCCAAAGGATACCTACAATGAGCAGTTCTTC. Protein: CSASPKDTYNEQFF.

The sample holds a few counts of this clonotype. The V and J genes are TRBV19 and TRBJ1-5; 7 nucleotides align to TRBD1. V dropped 6 bases and J dropped 3; count of bases not matched to a gene: 14. The CDR3 consists of 17 residues. CDR1 is LNHDA and CDR2 is SQIVND in the germline V gene (reference sequence). Here the CDR3 reads CASRTTGTRGFNQPQHF. The CDR3 coding sequence is TGTGCCAGTAGGACGACAGGGACCCGGGGCTTCAATCAGCCCCAGCATTTT.

The V gene is TRBV12-3 or TRBV12-4, the J gene TRBJ2-2, with a weak D call TRBD1 (6 bases). V was clipped by 6 bases and J by 3 bases, with 17 bases between them. The CDR3 runs 16 residues. CDR3 bases: TGTGCCAGCAGCCGGACAGTCGTTATAGACACCGGGGAGCTGTTTTTT. The encoded protein is CASSRTVVIDTGELFF.

This clonotype was counted once. V is TRBV5-1 and J is TRBJ1-4; D is perhaps TRBD1 (6 bases). Germline CDR1 SGHRS, CDR2 YFSETQ. Deletions cut 0 bases from V and 5 bases from J, with 11 bases between. This CDR3 comprises 15 residues. CDR3 amino acids: CASSLVGQINEKLFF. CDR3 coding DNA: TGCGCCAGCAGCTTGGTAGGACAGATAAATGAAAAACTGTTTTTT.